This is a list of T cell receptor beta chains from one sample in a study of CD8 T cells in ankylosing spondylitis. TCRdb recomputed calls from the 5' RACE reads with MiXCR, one row per CDR3 protein. The top ten hold over 15% of the sample, which has roughly 700,000 distinct CDR3 sequences, 15% to 20% seen once. What was sequenced was blood, either unsorted or a sorted T cell fraction (not recorded which). These receptors all come from a male donor with ankylosing spondylitis. Both conserved end residues are part of each CDR3. Only part of the rows carry a size: once, few, many, or a class if the clone is expanded.

TRBV5-1 | NA | CASSYQGASADTQYF
TRBV24-1 | few | CATATPAGELFF
TRBV29-1 | few | CSVGGQGFTDTQYF
TRBV5-1 | NA | CASSLEGVPHPYEQYF
TRBV24-1 | few | CATSPAGTGSNQPQHF
TRBV6-5 | NA | CASSYSKGESGPSTYEQYF
TRBV5-1 | NA | CASSLRADYSGRAGANVLTF
TRBV27 | NA | CASSYRDSALYEQYF
TRBV12-3/TRBV12-4 | NA | CASSGTGAYNSPLHF
TRBV29-1 | NA | CSVEDWGGLNSYNEQFF
TRBV7-9 | few | CASSLAQRGIQETQYF
TRBV5-1 | few | CASSLGSQQDF
TRBV2 | NA | CASSELAGNEQFF
TRBV20-1 | few | CSAPQGGIETQYF
TRBV6-5 | NA | CASSYAAGANVLTF
TRBV4-1 | NA | CASSQDLGSSNQPQHF
TRBV4-1 | NA | CASSQEIGGGADTQYF
TRBV3-1 | few | CASSNSGGAYNEQFF
TRBV25-1 | many | CASSALGTASSGNTIYF
TRBV20-1 | NA | CSAKAPGGRGLYF
TRBV18 | NA | CASSRGPTANEQFF
TRBV27 | NA | CASSLWDGLTDTQYF
TRBV12-3/TRBV12-4 | NA | CASSRGLAGVFEQYF
TRBV20-1 | NA | CSARKVARTDTQYF
TRBV5-1 | NA | CASSFRDITDTQYF
TRBV12-3/TRBV12-4 | NA | CASSTDGSYEQYF
TRBV29-1 | NA | CSAEAWGQGASYEQYF
TRBV20-1 | few | CSASLPRGFFETQYF
TRBV5-6 | NA | CASSGRVTLGSTDTQYF
TRBV28 | NA | CASSILPDTQYF
TRBV4-1 | NA | CASSQVGTSNEKLFF
TRBV5-6 | NA | CASSLETGHSYEQYF
TRBV14 | few | CASSQENFGGGWTEAFF
TRBV7-8 | once | CASSPLGTGGTGELFF
TRBV20-1 | NA | CSAKLAGVEEQYF
TRBV4-1 | NA | CASSQEGLTGVYEQYF
TRBV5-5 | NA | CASSHPGRTSGNTIYF
TRBV12-3/TRBV12-4 | many | CASSHWTGHTEAFF
TRBV12-3/TRBV12-4 | NA | CASRTGKGSGANVLTF
TRBV6-2/TRBV6-3 | NA | CASSSFLAGITDTQYF
TRBV10-3 | NA | CAISSGNRYTF
TRBV9 | few | CASSGTSGFAEQYF
TRBV12-3/TRBV12-4 | NA | CASGGHLSNQPQHF
TRBV2 | NA | CASTRRGLNTEAFF
TRBV7-9 | many | CASSLAWEGTEAFF
TRBV4-1 | NA | CASSQEGGGTTDTQYF
TRBV28 | NA | CASISRGASNQPQHF
TRBV21-1 | NA | CASSKDEGLTGELFF
TRBV5-1 | NA | CASSLGPYPEQFF
TRBV11-2 | NA | CASSQLGQGPDSPLHF
TRBV16 | NA | CASSQSLTVGREQFF
TRBV12-3/TRBV12-4 | NA | CASRPDPRRDEQYF